The sample holds a few counts of the clone carrying this TCR beta chain. Its antigen is still unknown. The entry originates in a study of glioma-infiltrating T cells. Whole-study findings and limits: Gliomas, especially low-grade, showed above-expected tissue-blood divergence; non-neoplastic patients showed below. Very few CDR3 sequences were shared between tissue and blood.

Using RNA template, CDR3s of TCR alpha and beta were amplified with iRepertoire arm-PCR. For one-step reverse transcription and amplification, about 90-400 ng of tissue mRNA or PBMC total RNA was used. MiXCR, applied by TCRdb to the multiplex PCR reads, yields one record per CDR3 protein. The sample yields under 150,000 distinct CDR3 sequences, under 30% seen once. V was shortened by 4 bases and J by 13 bases, with 13 bases between the two germline ends. Germline loops: CDR1 ENHRY, CDR2 SYGVKD. The CDR3 is made up of 11 amino acids. The material sequenced was glioma tissue, nonneoplastic brain tissue, or PBMCs (not recorded which). The V call is TRBV10-3, the J call TRBJ1-2; D not certain. This TCR came from a human donor with low-grade glioma or glioblastoma, undergoing nonglioma brain surgery, or in good health (not recorded which). The CDR3 here is CAISAGPFITF. In DNA, the CDR3 is TGTGCCATCAGTGCAGGTCCCTTTATCACCTTC.